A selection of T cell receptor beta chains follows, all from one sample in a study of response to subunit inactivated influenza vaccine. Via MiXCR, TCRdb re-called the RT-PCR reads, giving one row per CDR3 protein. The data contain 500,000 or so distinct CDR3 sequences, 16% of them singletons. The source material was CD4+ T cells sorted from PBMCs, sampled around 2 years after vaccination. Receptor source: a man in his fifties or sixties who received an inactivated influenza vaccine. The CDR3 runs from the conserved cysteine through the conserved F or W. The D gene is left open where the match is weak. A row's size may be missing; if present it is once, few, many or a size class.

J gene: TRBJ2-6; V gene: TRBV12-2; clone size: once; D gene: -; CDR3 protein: CASRLASRRGSGANVLTF; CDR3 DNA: TGTGCAAGTCGCTTAGCCTCGAGAAGGGGGTCAGGGGCCAACGTCCTGACTTTC
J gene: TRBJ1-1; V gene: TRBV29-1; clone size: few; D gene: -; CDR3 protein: CSVVSDTINTEAFF; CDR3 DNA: TGCAGCGTTGTCTCGGACACCATTAACACTGAAGCTTTCTTT
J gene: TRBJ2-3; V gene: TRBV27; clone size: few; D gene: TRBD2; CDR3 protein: CASRLAGGDTQYF; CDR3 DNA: TGTGCCAGCCGACTAGCAGGTGGAGATACGCAGTATTTT
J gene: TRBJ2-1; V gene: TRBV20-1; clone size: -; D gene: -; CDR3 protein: CSARRLHNEQFF; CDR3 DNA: TGCAGTGCCCGTAGATTACACAATGAGCAGTTCTTC
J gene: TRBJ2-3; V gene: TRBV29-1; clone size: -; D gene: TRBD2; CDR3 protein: CSVGLASSTDTQYF; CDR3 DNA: TGCAGCGTTGGACTAGCGAGCAGCACAGATACGCAGTATTTT
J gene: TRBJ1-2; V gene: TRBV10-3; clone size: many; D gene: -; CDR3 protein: CAASRTGDRGYTF; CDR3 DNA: TGTGCCGCATCTCGGACCGGGGATCGGGGCTACACCTTC
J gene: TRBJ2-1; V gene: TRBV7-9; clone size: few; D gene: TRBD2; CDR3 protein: CASSKGLAGGDNEQFF; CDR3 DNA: TGTGCCAGCAGCAAGGGACTAGCGGGAGGCGACAATGAGCAGTTCTTC
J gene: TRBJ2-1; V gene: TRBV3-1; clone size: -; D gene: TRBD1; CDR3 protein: CASSQGQGAGNEQFF; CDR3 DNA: TGTGCCAGCAGCCAAGGACAGGGGGCTGGAAATGAGCAGTTCTTC
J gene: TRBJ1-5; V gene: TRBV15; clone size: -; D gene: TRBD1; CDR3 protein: CATGRTGGGNQPQHF; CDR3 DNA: TGTGCCACCGGCCGGACAGGGGGCGGCAATCAGCCCCAGCATTTT
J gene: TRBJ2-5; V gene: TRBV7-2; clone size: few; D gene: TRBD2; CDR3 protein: CASSPTSGGSTQYF; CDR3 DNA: TGTGCCAGCAGCCCGACTAGCGGGGGATCGACCCAGTACTTC
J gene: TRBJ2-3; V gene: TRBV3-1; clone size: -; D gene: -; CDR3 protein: CASSPTHSTDTQYF; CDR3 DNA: TGTGCCAGCAGTCCTACTCATAGCACAGATACGCAGTATTTT
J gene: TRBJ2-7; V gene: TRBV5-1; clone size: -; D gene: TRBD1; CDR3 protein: CASSVLQGAREQYF; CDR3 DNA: TGCGCCAGCAGCGTGTTACAGGGGGCGCGCGAGCAGTACTTC
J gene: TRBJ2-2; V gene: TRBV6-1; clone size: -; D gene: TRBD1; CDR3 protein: CASRPNRGRTGELFF; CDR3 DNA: TGTGCCAGCAGGCCTAACAGGGGGCGGACCGGGGAGCTGTTTTTT
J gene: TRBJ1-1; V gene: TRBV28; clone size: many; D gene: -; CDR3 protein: CASTLMGRGTEAFF; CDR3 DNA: TGTGCCAGCACCCTGATGGGCAGGGGCACTGAAGCTTTCTTT
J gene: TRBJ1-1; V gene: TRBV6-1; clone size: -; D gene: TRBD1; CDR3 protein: CASSARGQLNTEAFF; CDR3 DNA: TGTGCCAGCAGTGCGAGGGGACAGCTGAACACTGAAGCTTTCTTT
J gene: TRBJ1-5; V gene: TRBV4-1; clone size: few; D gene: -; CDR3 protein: CASSQEGSRANQPQHF; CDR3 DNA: TGCGCCAGCAGCCAAGAAGGGAGCAGGGCGAATCAGCCCCAGCATTTT